The 24 T cell receptor beta chains below come from one sample, sequenced in a study of blood T cell repertoires in COVID-19 (TCRdb year 2020). The method behind the library was the immunoSEQ multiplex PCR assay. TCRdb provides this immuneACCESS table in a form limited to in-frame rearrangements. Some clones are lacking; in checked studies, under half of them reflect an unresolved V gene, and why the rest are absent is not known. The sample table records a few hundred thousand clones; 87% of these occur just once. The top ten clones comprise 1.3% of the sample. The specimen was PBMCs or T cells enriched from blood (not recorded which). Every receptor here comes from a man younger than 40 who had recovered from COVID-19.

V and J are TRBV6-2 or TRBV6-3 and TRBJ1-5, with a weak D call TRBD1 (5 bases). Trimming removed 3 bases at V and 2 bases at J, with 8 bases between. CDR3 length: 14 amino acids. Germline assignment: CDR1 MNHEY and CDR2 SVGEGT. The CDR3 protein is CASSYTGGNQPQHF. The CDR3 coding sequence is TGTGCCAGCAGTTATACGGGGGGCAATCAGCCCCAGCATTTT.

V gene TRBV7-8 combines with J gene TRBJ2-7; 13 nucleotides align to TRBD2. Germline V gene data show CDR1 as SGHVS and CDR2 as FQNEAQ. This CDR3 has 16 amino acids. V shed 5 bases, J shed 4 bases, and the junction held 8 bases outside the gene matches. The CDR3 coding sequence is TGTGCCAGCAGCGCGACGGGACTAGCGGGGTTTTACGAGCAGTACTTC. It encodes CASSATGLAGFYEQYF.

The chain is built from TRBV20-1 and TRBJ1-1, with 9 bases aligning to TRBD1. The CDR3 covers 14 residues. Germline V lookup: CDR1 DFQATT, CDR2 SNEGSKA (reference sequence). J lost 8 bases, V lost 3 bases, and 10 bases had no gene match. CDR3 sequence reads: CSASLQGASREAFF. For the CDR3, the DNA is TGCAGTGCTAGTCTACAGGGGGCCTCCCGGGAAGCTTTCTTT.

This clone was picked up one time. The chain carries TRBV6-2 or TRBV6-3 and TRBJ1-2; 7 positions agree with TRBD1. The V gene's germline CDR1 is MNHEY and CDR2 SVGEGT. The CDR3 sequence is 14 residues long. V was clipped by 4 bases and J by 5 bases; unmatched bases: 7. CDR3: CASSSNRDSYGYTF. CDR3 DNA: TGTGCCAGCAGTTCGAACCGGGACAGTTATGGCTACACCTTC.

V and J are TRBV10-3 and TRBJ2-4; 9 bases are shared with TRBD1. Germline loops: CDR1 ENHRY, CDR2 SYGVKD. J gave up 3 bases and V 3 bases, and 3 bases lay outside the gene matches. The CDR3 loop spans 15 amino acids. The CDR3 spells CAISDSGQGKNIQYF. The CDR3, as DNA: TGTGCCATCAGTGATTCGGGACAGGGCAAAAACATTCAGTACTTC.

The chain links TRBV7-9 to TRBJ1-2; TRBD1 might be the D (6 bases). In germline, CDR1 is SEHNR, CDR2 FQNEAQ (reference sequence). The CDR3 has 13 amino acids. V was clipped by 1 base and J by 5 bases, with 8 bases between them. This chain's CDR3 is CASSLGTAYGYTF. The DNA of the CDR3 is TGTGCCAGCAGCTTAGGGACAGCATATGGCTACACCTTC.

This chain joins TRBV6-5 and TRBJ1-1; TRBD1 is a possible D gene (6 bases). V was cut by 4 bases and J by 1 base, with 13 bases left in between. The CDR3 runs 15 residues. Germline-derived CDR1 and CDR2 are MNHEY and SVGAGI. This CDR3 reads CASSLQGFGNTEAFF. As DNA, the CDR3 is TGTGCCAGCAGTTTACAGGGCTTCGGGAACACTGAAGCTTTCTTT.

This clone has just one count. The genes are TRBV21-1 and TRBJ2-3; TRBD2 was called by the table and not checked on the DNA. TRBV21-1 is a pseudogene. The CDR3 runs to 22 residues. The CDR3 region is CASSKVRWAEAGGPPSTDTQYF. The CDR3 coding sequence is TGTGCCAGCAGCAAAGTACGGTGGGCGGAAGCGGGGGGCCCCCCTAGCACAGATACGCAGTATTTT.

The CDR3 DNA reads as TGTGCCAGTAGTACGGCCCGGAGCTCCTATAATTCACCCCTCCACTTT. Protein product: CASSTARSSYNSPLHF. V usage is TRBV19 and J usage is TRBJ1-6; no definite D call. Germline V gives CDR1 LNHDA, CDR2 SQIVND (reference sequence). Trimming pared 4 bases from V and 0 bases from J, leaving 10 bases between. The CDR3 is 16 residues long.

This clone has more than one count but fewer than ten. The gene calls are TRBV7-6 and TRBJ1-6; no definite D call. V dropped 3 bases and J dropped 8 bases, with 14 bases sitting between them. The length of the CDR3 is 15 residues. Germline V gene data show CDR1 as SGHVS and CDR2 as FNYEAQ. The CDR3 loop is CASSLIDSPDSPLHF. The CDR3 DNA follows: TGTGCCAGCAGCTTGATCGACTCTCCAGATTCACCCCTCCACTTT.

V is TRBV4-3 and J is TRBJ2-7, with TRBD2 matching over 9 bases. The V segment lost 1 base and the J segment 2 bases; nucleotides outside the gene matches: 9. CDR1 is LGHNA, CDR2 YSLEER, per germline. This CDR3 spans 17 amino acids. For the CDR3, the DNA is TGCGCCAGCAGCCAAGGAGCAGGAGGCGGGGGGGCCTACGAGCAGTACTTC. Translation gives CASSQGAGGGGAYEQYF.

The chain recombines TRBV11-3 with TRBJ2-5; D ambiguous. The CDR3 sequence is 13 residues long. From germline, CDR1 is SGHNT and CDR2 YENEEA. Deletions cut 1 base from V and 0 bases from J, with 3 bases between. CDR3 amino acids: CASSLADQETQYF. CDR3 sequence (DNA): TGTGCCAGCAGCTTAGCGGACCAAGAGACCCAGTACTTC. Together with reference TRBV11-3 and TRBJ2-5, the CDR3 gives the full variable domain: EAGVVQSPRYKIIEKKQPVAFWCNPISGHNTLYWYLQNLGQGPELLIRYENEEAVDDSQLPKDRFSAERLKGVDSTLKIQPAELGDSAVYLCASSLADQETQYFGPGTRLLVL.

The V call is TRBV27, the J call TRBJ1-6; TRBD1 matches at 8 bases. V lost 6 bases and J lost 10; bases outside the gene matches: 8. The CDR3 is 14 residues long. Germline CDR1 is MNHEY and CDR2 is SMNVEV (reference sequence). CDR3 amino acids: CASSYDRGVSPLHF. CDR3 bases: TGTGCCAGCAGCTACGACAGGGGTGTCTCACCCCTCCACTTT.

The gene calls are TRBV11-3 and TRBJ2-2; no definite D call. The CDR3 extends over 12 amino acids. Germline lookup yields CDR1 SGHNT and CDR2 YENEEA. V was clipped by 5 bases and J by 3 bases, with 4 bases between them. The CDR3 sequence: CASSPYTGELFF. CDR3 coding DNA: TGTGCCAGCAGCCCGTACACCGGGGAGCTGTTTTTT.

A few counts support this clone. The chain combines TRBV11-2 with TRBJ1-2, with a tentative D call TRBD1 (5 bases). Per the germline V gene, CDR1 is SGHAT and CDR2 is FQNNGV. The CDR3 runs 14 residues. V was pared by 8 bases and J by 5 bases, with 18 bases between. The CDR3 reads CASRALGGSYGYTF. CDR3 DNA sequence: TGTGCCAGCCGAGCCCTGGGGGGGTCGTATGGCTACACCTTC.

The V call is TRBV5-1, the J call TRBJ1-3; D possibly corresponds to TRBD1 (5 bases). The V and J ends lost 4 bases and 0 bases respectively, with 11 bases between them. Germline V gene data show CDR1 as SGHRS and CDR2 as YFSETQ. The CDR3 totals 15 residues. CDR3 DNA: TGCGCCAGCAGCGACAGCTACGACTCTGGAAACACCATATATTTT. Its protein is CASSDSYDSGNTIYF.

J is TRBJ2-7 and V is TRBV7-6; 11 bases are a match to TRBD2. The germline V gene encodes CDR1 SGHVS and CDR2 FNYEAQ. The trim removed 7 bases at V and 5 bases at J, leaving 10 bases unmatched. This CDR3 is built from 15 residues. The CDR3 here is CASTPSSGGFDEQYF. The DNA for the CDR3 is TGTGCCAGCACCCCGTCTAGCGGGGGGTTTGACGAGCAGTACTTC.

V gene TRBV7-8 combines with J gene TRBJ1-3; D not resolved. The ends were cut back, 5 bases at V and 0 bases at J, with 8 bases in the middle. CDR3 size: 14 residues. Per the germline V gene, CDR1 is SGHVS and CDR2 is FQNEAQ. DNA of the CDR3: TGTGCCAGCAGCCCCGTTTACTCTGGAAACACCATATATTTT. It encodes CASSPVYSGNTIYF.

This clone is a singleton in its sample. The chain uses TRBV29-1 and TRBJ1-4, with TRBD1 matching 7 bases. The germline CDR1 and CDR2 sequences are SQVTM and ANQGSEA. This CDR3 comprises 13 residues. V was pared by 7 bases and J by 3 bases, with 5 bases of the junction left unmatched. CDR3 in DNA: TGCAGCGACAAGACAGGGTCTAATGAAAAACTGTTTTTT. Amino acids: CSDKTGSNEKLFF.

This chain uses TRBV4-3 with TRBJ1-2; TRBD1 aligns across 8 bases. CDR3 length: 15 residues. V lost 0 bases, J lost 7 bases, and 7 bases stayed unmatched. Germline CDR1 is LGHNA and CDR2 is YSLEER. In DNA, the CDR3 is TGCGCCAGCAGCCAAGAGAGGACAGGGTCAGTTGGCTACACCTTC. This translates into CASSQERTGSVGYTF.

This chain connects TRBV5-1 to TRBJ2-5, with D possibly matching TRBD2 (5 bases). The germline gives CDR1 SGHRS, CDR2 YFSETQ. The germline V and J ends were trimmed by 1 base and 5 bases, with 12 bases remaining between them. This CDR3 contains 14 residues. The CDR3 sequence is CASSLRLAGETQYF. The CDR3 nucleotides read TGCGCCAGCAGCTTGAGGCTAGCCGGTGAGACCCAGTACTTC. The full variable domain, its missing parts supplied by reference TRBV5-1 and TRBJ2-5, is KAGVTQTPRYLIKTRGQQVTLSCSPISGHRSVSWYQQTPGQGLQFLFEYFSETQRNKGNFPGRFSGRQFSNSRSEMNVSTLELGDSALYLCASSLRLAGETQYFGPGTRLLVL.

J is TRBJ1-1 and V is TRBV2; 9 nucleotides line up with TRBD1. V shed 6 bases and J 0 bases; nucleotides not matched to a gene: 5. Germline V CDR1 and CDR2: SNHLY, FYNNEI. This CDR3 has 15 residues. The CDR3 spells CASRGTGTMNTEAFF. The CDR3 nucleotides read TGTGCCAGCAGAGGGACAGGGACCATGAACACTGAAGCTTTCTTT.

The chain uses TRBV3-1 (or the pseudogene TRBV3-2) and TRBJ1-6, with 11 bases fitting TRBD1. V was pared by 1 base and J by 7 bases, with 3 bases of the junction left unmatched. The CDR3 loop spans 16 amino acids. The germline gives CDR1 LGHDT, CDR2 YNNKEL (reference sequence). CDR3 residues: CASSQAGTGGNSPLHF. CDR3 in DNA: TGTGCCAGCAGCCAAGCCGGGACAGGGGGGAATTCACCCCTCCACTTT.

The chain couples TRBV4-2 to TRBJ1-1; 8 bases fit TRBD1. The CDR3 runs 17 residues. The trim removed 2 bases at V and 0 bases at J, leaving 8 bases unmatched. From germline, CDR1 is LGHNA and CDR2 YNFKEQ. CDR3 DNA sequence: TGTGCCAGCAGCCAACCCCAGGGGGCAGGGGTGAACACTGAAGCTTTCTTT. Translation: CASSQPQGAGVNTEAFF.